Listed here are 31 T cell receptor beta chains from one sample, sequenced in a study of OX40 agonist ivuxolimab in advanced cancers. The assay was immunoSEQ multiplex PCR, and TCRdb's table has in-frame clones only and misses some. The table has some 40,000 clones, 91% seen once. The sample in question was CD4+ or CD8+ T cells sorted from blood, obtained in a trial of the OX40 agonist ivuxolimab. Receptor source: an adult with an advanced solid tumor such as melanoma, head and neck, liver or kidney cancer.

As DNA, the CDR3 is TGCGCCAGCAGCAGCGGGGTCGCTGGGGCCAACGTCCTGACTTTC. This gives the protein CASSSGVAGANVLTF. The V and J genes are TRBV4-3 and TRBJ2-6; 7 bases are shared with TRBD2. V trimming: 5 bases; J trimming: 2 bases; junction bases outside the gene matches: 3. CDR1 and CDR2 (germline): LGHNA, YSLEER. CDR3 length: 15 residues.

The CDR3 protein is CASSINPSRLADQYF. The CDR3 DNA follows: TGTGCCAGTAGTATTAACCCTTCGAGGCTAGCGGACCAGTACTTC. The V gene is TRBV19, the J gene TRBJ2-4, with 7 bases aligning to TRBD2. The CDR3 runs 15 residues. In germline, CDR1 is LNHDA, CDR2 SQIVND (reference sequence). V trimming: 3 bases; J trimming: 13 bases; junction bases outside the gene matches: 15.

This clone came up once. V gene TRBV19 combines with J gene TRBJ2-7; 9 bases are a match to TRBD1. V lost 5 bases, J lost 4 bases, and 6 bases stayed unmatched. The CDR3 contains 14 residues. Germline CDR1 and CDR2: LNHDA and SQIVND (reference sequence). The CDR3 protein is CASSPSGTGYEQYF. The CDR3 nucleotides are TGTGCCAGTAGTCCTTCCGGGACAGGGTACGAGCAGTACTTC.

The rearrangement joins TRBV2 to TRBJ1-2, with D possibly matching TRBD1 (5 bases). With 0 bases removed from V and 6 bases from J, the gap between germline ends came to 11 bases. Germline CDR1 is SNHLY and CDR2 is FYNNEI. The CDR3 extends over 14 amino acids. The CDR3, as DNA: TGTGCCAGCAGTGAAGCCGGGACCAGGCATGGCTACACCTTC. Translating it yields CASSEAGTRHGYTF.

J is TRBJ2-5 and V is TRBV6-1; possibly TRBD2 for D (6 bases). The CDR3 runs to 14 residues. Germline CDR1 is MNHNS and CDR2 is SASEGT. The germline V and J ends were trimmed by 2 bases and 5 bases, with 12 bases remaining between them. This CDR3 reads CASSETGGLETQYF. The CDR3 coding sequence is TGTGCCAGCAGTGAAACCGGAGGGTTGGAGACCCAGTACTTC.

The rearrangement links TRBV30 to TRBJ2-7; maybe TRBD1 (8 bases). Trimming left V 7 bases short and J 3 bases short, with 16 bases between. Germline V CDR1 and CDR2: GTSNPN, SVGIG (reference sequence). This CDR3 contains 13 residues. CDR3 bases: TGTGCCTCTGAGGACAGGGACTACTACGAGCAGTACTTC. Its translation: CASEDRDYYEQYF. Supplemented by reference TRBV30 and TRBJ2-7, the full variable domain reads SQTIHQWPATLVQPVGSPLSLECTVEGTSNPNLYWYRQAAGRGLQLLFYSVGIGQISSEVPQNLSASRPQDRQFILSSKKLLLSDSGFYLCASEDRDYYEQYFGPGTRLTVT.

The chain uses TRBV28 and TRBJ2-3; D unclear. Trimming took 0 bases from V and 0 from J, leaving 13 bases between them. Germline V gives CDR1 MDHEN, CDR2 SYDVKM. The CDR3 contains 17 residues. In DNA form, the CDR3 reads TGTGCCAGCAGTTTATGGGGTGAGCAGTCTAGCACAGATACGCAGTATTTT. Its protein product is CASSLWGEQSSTDTQYF.

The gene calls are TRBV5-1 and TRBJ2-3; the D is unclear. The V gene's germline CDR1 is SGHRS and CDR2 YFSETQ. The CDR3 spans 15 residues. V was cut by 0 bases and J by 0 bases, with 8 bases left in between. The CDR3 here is CASSLGLSSTDTQYF. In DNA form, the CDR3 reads TGCGCCAGCAGCTTGGGGCTATCTAGCACAGATACGCAGTATTTT.

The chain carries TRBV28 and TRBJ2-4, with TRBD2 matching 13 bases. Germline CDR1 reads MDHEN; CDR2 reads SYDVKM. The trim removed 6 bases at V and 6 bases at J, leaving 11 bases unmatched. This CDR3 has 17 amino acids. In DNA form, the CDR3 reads TGTGCCAGCAGGCGACGTGGACTAGCGGGAGTTAGAAACATTCAGTACTTC. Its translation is CASRRRGLAGVRNIQYF.

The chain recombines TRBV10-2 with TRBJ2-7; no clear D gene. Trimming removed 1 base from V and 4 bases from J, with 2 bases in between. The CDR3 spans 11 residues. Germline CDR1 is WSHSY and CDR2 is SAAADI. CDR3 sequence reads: CASSELYEQYF. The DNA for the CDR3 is TGCGCCAGCAGTGAGTTGTACGAGCAGTACTTC.

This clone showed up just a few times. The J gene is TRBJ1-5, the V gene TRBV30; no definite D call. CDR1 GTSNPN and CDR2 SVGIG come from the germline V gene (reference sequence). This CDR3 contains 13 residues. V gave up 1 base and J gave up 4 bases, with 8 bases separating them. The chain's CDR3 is CAWSGGVNQPQHF. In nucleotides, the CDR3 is TGTGCCTGGAGTGGCGGAGTTAATCAGCCCCAGCATTTT.

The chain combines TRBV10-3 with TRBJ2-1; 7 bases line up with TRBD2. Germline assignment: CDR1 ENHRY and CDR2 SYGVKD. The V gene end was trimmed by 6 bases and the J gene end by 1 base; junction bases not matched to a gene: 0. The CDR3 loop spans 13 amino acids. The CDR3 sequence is CAIRRESYNEQFF. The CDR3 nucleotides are TGTGCCATCAGGCGGGAGTCCTACAATGAGCAGTTCTTC.

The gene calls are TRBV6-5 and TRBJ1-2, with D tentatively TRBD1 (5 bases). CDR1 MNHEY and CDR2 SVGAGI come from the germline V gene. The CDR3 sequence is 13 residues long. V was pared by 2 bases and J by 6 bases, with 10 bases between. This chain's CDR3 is CASSYGTLDGYTF. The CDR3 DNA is TGTGCCAGCAGTTACGGGACTCTCGATGGCTACACCTTC.

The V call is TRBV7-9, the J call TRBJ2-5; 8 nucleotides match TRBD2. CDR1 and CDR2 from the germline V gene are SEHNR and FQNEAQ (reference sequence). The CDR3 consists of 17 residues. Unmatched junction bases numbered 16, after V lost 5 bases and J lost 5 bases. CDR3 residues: CASSPFEERELSETQYF. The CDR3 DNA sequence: TGTGCCAGCAGCCCCTTTGAGGAGCGGGAGTTATCGGAGACCCAGTACTTC.

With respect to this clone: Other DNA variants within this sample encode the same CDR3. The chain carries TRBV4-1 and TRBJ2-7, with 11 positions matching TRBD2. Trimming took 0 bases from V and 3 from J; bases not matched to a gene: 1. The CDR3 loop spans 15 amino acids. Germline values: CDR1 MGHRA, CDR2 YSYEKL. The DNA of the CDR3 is TGCGCCAGCAGCCAAGAACTAGCGGGAGTCTACGAGCAGTACTTC. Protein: CASSQELAGVYEQYF.

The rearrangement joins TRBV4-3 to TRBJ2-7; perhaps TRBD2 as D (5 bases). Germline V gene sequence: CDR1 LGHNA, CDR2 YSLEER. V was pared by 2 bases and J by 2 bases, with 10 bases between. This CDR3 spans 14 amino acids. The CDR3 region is CASSQSGTAYEQYF. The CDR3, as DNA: TGCGCCAGCAGCCAATCGGGAACGGCCTACGAGCAGTACTTC.

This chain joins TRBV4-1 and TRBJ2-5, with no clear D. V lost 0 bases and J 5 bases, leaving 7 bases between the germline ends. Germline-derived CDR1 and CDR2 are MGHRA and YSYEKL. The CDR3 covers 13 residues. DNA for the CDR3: TGCGCCAGCAGCCAAGAGAGGCGGGAGACCCAGTACTTC. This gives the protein CASSQERRETQYF.

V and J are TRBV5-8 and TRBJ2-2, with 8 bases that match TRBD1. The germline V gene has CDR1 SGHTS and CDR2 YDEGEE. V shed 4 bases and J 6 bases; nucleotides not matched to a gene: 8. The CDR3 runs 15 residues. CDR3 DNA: TGTGCCAGCAGCGGACAGGGTGGAGTTCCCGGGGAGCTGTTTTTT. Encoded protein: CASSGQGGVPGELFF.

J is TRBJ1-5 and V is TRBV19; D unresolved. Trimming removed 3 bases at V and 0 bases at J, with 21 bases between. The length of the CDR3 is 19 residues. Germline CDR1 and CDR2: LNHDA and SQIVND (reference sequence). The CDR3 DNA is TGTGCCAGTAGTATCAACCCAGGATCCCGAACAAATAGCAATCAGCCCCAGCATTTT. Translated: CASSINPGSRTNSNQPQHF.

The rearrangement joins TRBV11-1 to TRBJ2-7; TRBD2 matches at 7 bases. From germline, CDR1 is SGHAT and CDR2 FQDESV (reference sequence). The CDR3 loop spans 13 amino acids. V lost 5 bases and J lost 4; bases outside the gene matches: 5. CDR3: CASSPGLGYEQYF. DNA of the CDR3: TGTGCCAGCAGCCCCGGACTAGGGTACGAGCAGTACTTC.

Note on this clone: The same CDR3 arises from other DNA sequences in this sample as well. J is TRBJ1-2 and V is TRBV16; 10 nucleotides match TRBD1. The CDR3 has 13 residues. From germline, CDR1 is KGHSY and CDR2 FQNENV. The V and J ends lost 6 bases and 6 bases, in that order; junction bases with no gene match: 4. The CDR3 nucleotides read TGTGCCAGCAGTCACGGGACAGGGGATGGCTACACCTTC. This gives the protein CASSHGTGDGYTF.

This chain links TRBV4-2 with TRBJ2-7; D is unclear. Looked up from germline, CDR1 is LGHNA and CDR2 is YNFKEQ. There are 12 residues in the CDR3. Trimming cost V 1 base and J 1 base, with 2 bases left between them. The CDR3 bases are TGTGCCAGCAGCCAAGGATCCTACGAGCAGTACTTC. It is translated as CASSQGSYEQYF.

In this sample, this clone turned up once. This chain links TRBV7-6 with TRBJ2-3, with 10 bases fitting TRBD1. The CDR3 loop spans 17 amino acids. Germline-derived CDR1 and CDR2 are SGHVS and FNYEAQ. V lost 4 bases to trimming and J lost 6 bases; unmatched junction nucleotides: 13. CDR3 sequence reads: CASSSRRGQGKTDTQYF. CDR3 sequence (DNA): TGTGCCAGCAGCTCCCGAAGGGGACAGGGGAAAACGGATACGCAGTATTTT.

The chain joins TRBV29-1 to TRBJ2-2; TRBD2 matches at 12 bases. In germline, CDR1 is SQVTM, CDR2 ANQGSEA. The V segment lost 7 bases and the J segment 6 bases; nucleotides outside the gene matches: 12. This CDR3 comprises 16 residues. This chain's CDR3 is CSAIPSSGRASGELFF. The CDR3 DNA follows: TGCAGCGCCATACCTTCTAGCGGGAGGGCCTCCGGGGAGCTGTTTTTT.

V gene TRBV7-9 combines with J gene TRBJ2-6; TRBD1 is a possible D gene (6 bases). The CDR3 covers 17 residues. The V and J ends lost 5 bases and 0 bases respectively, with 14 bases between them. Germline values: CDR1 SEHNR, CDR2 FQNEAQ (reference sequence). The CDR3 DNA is TGTGCCAGCAGCCGGGCCGGGACACTCTCTGGGGCCAACGTCCTGACTTTC. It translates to CASSRAGTLSGANVLTF.

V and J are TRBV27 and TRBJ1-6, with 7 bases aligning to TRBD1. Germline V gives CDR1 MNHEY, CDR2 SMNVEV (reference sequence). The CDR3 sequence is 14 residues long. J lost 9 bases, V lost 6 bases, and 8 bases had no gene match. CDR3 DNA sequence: TGTGCCAGCAGCCTGACAGGGTTGCGTTCACCCCTCCACTTT. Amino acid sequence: CASSLTGLRSPLHF.

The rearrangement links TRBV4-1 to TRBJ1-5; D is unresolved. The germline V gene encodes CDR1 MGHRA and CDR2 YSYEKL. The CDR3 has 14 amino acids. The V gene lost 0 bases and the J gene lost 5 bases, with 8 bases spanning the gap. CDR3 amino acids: CASSQDHSYQPQHF. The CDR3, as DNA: TGCGCCAGCAGCCAAGATCACAGTTATCAGCCCCAGCATTTT.

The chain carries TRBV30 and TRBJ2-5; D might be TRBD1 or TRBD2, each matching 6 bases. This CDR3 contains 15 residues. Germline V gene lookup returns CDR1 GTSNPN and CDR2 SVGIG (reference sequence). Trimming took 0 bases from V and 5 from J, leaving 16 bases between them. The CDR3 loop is CAWSVSPGALETQYF. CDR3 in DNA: TGTGCCTGGAGTGTATCACCGGGGGCTCTGGAGACCCAGTACTTC.

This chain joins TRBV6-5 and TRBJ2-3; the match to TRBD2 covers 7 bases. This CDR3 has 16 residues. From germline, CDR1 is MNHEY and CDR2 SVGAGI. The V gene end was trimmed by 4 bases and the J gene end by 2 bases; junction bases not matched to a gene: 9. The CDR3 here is CASSFALAELTDTQYF. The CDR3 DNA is TGTGCCAGCAGTTTTGCGCTAGCGGAACTCACAGATACGCAGTATTTT.

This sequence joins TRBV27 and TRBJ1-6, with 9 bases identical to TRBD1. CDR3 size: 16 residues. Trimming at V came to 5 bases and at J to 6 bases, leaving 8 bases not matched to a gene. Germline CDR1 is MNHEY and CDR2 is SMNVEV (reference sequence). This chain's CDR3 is CASSKTGGNRNSPLHF. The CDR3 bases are TGTGCCAGCAGTAAGACAGGGGGGAATCGTAATTCACCCCTCCACTTT.

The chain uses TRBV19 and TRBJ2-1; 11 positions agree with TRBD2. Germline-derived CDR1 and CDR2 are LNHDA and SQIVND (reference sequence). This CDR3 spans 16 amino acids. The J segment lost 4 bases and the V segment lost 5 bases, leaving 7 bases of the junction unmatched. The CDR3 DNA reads TGTGCCAGTAGTCCTCCCGGGACTAGCGGTTACAATGAGCAGTTCTTC. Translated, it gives CASSPPGTSGYNEQFF.